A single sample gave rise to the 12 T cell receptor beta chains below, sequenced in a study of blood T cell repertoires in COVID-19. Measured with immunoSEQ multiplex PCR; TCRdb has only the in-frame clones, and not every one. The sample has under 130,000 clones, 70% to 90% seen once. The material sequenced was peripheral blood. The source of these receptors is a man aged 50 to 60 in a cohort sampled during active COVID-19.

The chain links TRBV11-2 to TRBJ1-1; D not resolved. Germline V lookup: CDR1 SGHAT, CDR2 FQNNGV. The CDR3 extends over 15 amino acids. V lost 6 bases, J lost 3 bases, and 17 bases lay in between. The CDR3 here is CASSPATGRDTEAFF. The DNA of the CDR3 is TGTGCCAGCAGTCCCGCGACGGGTCGTGACACTGAAGCTTTCTTT.

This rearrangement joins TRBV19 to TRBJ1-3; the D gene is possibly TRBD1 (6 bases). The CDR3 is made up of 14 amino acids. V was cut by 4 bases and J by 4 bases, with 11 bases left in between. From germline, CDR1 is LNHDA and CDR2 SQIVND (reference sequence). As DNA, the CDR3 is TGTGCCAGTAGTACAGGGGTAGGCGGAAACACCATATATTTT. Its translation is CASSTGVGGNTIYF.

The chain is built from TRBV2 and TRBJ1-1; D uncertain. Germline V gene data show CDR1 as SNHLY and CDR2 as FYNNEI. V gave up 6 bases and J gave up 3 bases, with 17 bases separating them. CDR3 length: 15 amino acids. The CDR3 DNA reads TGTGCCAGCAGAGTTGCGACTGGTTGGGACACTGAAGCTTTCTTT. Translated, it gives CASRVATGWDTEAFF.

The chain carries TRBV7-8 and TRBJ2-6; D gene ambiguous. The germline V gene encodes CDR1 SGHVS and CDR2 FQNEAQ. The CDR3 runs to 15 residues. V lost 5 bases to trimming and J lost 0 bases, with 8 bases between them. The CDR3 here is CASSATDSGANVLTF. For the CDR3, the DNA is TGTGCCAGCAGCGCCACAGACTCTGGGGCCAACGTCCTGACTTTC.

DNA of the CDR3: TGTGCCAGCAGCCAGAGGGCTTACACTGAAGCTTTCTTT. This translates into CASSQRAYTEAFF. The rearrangement uses TRBV3-1 (or the pseudogene TRBV3-2) and TRBJ1-1; D call uncertain. Per the germline V gene, CDR1 is LGHDT and CDR2 is YNNKEL (reference sequence). The CDR3 runs 13 residues. V lost 3 bases to trimming and J lost 3 bases, with 8 bases between them.

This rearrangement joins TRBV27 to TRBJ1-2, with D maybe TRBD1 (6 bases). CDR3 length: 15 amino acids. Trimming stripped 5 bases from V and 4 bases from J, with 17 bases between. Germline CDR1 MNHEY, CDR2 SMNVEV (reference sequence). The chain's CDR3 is CASSLTNTGSYGYTF. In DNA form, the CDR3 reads TGTGCCAGCAGTCTAACCAATACAGGGAGCTATGGCTACACCTTC.

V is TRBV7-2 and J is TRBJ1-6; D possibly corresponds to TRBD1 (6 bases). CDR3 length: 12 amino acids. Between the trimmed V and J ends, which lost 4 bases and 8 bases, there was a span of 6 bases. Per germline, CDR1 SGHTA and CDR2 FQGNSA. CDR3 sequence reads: CASSSGDSPLHF. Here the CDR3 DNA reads TGTGCCAGCAGCTCAGGGGATTCACCCCTCCACTTT.

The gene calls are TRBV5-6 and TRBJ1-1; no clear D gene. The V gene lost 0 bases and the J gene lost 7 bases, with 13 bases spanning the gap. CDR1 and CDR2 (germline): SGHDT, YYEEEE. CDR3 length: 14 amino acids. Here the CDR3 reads CASSLGPRTIEAFF. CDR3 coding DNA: TGTGCCAGCAGCTTGGGCCCTCGGACTATTGAAGCTTTCTTT.

As DNA, the CDR3 is TGTGCCAGCAGTTACTCCGGGTTAGGTGAGCAGTACTTC. Protein: CASSYSGLGEQYF. The J gene is TRBJ2-7, the V gene TRBV6-2 or TRBV6-3; D is undetermined. Trimming took off 0 bases at V and 7 bases at J, with 10 bases between the two ends. CDR3 length equals 13 residues. CDR1 and CDR2 (germline): MNHEY, SVGEGT.

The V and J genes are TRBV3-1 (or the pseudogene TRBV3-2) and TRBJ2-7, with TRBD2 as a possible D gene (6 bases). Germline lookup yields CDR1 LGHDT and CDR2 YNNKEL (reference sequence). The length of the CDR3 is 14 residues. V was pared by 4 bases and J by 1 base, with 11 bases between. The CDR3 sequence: CASSLGGVSYEQYF. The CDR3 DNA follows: TGTGCCAGCAGCCTGGGCGGGGTGTCCTACGAGCAGTACTTC.

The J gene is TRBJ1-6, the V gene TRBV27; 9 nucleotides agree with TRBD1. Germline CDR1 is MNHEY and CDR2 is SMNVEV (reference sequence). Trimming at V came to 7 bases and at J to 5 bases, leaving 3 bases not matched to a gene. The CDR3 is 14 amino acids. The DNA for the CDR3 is TGTGCCAGCAAAAGACAGGGGGATAATTCACCCCTCCACTTT. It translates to CASKRQGDNSPLHF.

CDR3 bases: TGCGCCAGCAATCCGAGCGGGGGGGTAGGAGAGACCCAGTACTTC. Amino acids: CASNPSGGVGETQYF. J is TRBJ2-5 and V is TRBV10-2, with 10 nucleotides matching TRBD2. V was pared by 7 bases and J by 4 bases, with 9 bases of the junction left unmatched. The germline V gene encodes CDR1 WSHSY and CDR2 SAAADI. The CDR3 runs 15 residues.